This T cell receptor (beta chain) comes out of a study of CD8 T cells in ankylosing spondylitis. Study-wide points: Ankylosing spondylitis blood seemed to carry a telltale TCR beta motif made of about 8 highly homologous variants.

This clonotype has more than one count but fewer than ten. Its target is not known. Each CDR3 protein is one row after TCRdb ran MiXCR on the 5' RACE reads. Seen here are 670,000 or so distinct CDR3 sequences, roughly 19% observed once, and the top ten hold over 15%. The sample taken for sequencing was blood, either unsorted or a sorted T cell fraction (not recorded which). This clonotype was obtained from a male donor with ankylosing spondylitis.

CDR3 protein: CASSGQTYEQYF. The CDR3 nucleotides read TGTGCCAGCAGCGGACAGACCTACGAGCAGTACTTC. The chain combines TRBV12-3 or TRBV12-4 with TRBJ2-7; D might be TRBD1 (6 bases). There are 12 residues in the CDR3. Trimming took 6 bases from V and 2 from J, leaving 8 bases between them.